These 29 T cell receptor beta chains originate from one sample sequenced in a study of cytomegalovirus exposure and HLA in healthy donors. Use of 60 Vbeta and 13 Jbeta primers characterized the PCR. Some clones are missing from TCRdb's copy, which holds only in-frame ones; the method was immunoSEQ multiplex PCR. The sample holds about 180,000 clones, over 70% seen once. The specimen sequenced was PBMCs. Receptors were obtained from a woman in her sixties or seventies in good health and CMV-seropositive.

V usage is TRBV11-3 and J usage is TRBJ2-3; 7 nucleotides align to TRBD2. The CDR3 sequence is 13 residues long. Germline trimming cut 3 bases from V and 4 bases from J; bases unmatched to any gene: 1. Looked up from germline, CDR1 is SGHNT and CDR2 is YENEEA. CDR3 DNA sequence: TGTGCCAGCAGCTTCGCGGGAGCAGATACGCAGTATTTT. It codes for CASSFAGADTQYF.

This clone was detected only once. The gene calls are TRBV28 and TRBJ1-2; no firm D call. The V end lost 8 bases, the J end lost 6 bases, and 16 bases lay between the germline ends. The CDR3 covers 13 residues. CDR1 is MDHEN, CDR2 SYDVKM, per germline. In DNA, the CDR3 is TGTGCCAGCCGACCCGGGGTTTCGGATGGCTACACCTTC. It specifies CASRPGVSDGYTF.

Details on this clone: Other DNA sequences in this specimen translate into the identical CDR3. The chain couples TRBV2 to TRBJ2-7; TRBD1 matches at 7 bases. The germline CDR1 and CDR2 sequences are SNHLY and FYNNEI. The CDR3 has 14 amino acids. Germline trimming cut 4 bases from V and 0 bases from J; bases unmatched to any gene: 3. CDR3 region: CASSGQGSSYEQYF. The CDR3 DNA follows: TGTGCCAGCAGTGGACAGGGAAGCTCCTACGAGCAGTACTTC.

This chain joins TRBV9 and TRBJ1-5, with a tentative D call TRBD1 (6 bases). CDR3 length: 15 amino acids. Per germline, CDR1 SGDLS and CDR2 YYNGEE. The V end lost 3 bases, the J end lost 3 bases, and 13 bases lay between the germline ends. The CDR3 spells CASSAQGRHNQPQHF. CDR3 coding DNA: TGTGCCAGCAGCGCGCAGGGGCGCCACAATCAGCCCCAGCATTTT.

This chain uses TRBV7-9 with TRBJ2-3; the match to TRBD2 covers 9 bases. The ends lost 8 bases at V and 1 base at J; junction bases unmatched: 10. CDR3 length: 16 amino acids. Germline V gives CDR1 SEHNR, CDR2 FQNEAQ (reference sequence). CDR3 in amino acids: CASSKVPSGGTDTQYF. CDR3 nucleotides: TGTGCCAGCTCTAAGGTGCCTAGCGGGGGCACAGATACGCAGTATTTT.

CDR3 region: CASSRAGGGAYGYTF. The CDR3 DNA reads as TGTGCCAGCAGCAGGGCAGGCGGAGGGGCTTATGGCTACACCTTC. The genes are TRBV14 and TRBJ1-2, with TRBD1 as a possible D gene (5 bases). Germline assignment: CDR1 SGHDN and CDR2 FVKESK. V lost 5 bases and J lost 5, with 18 bases in between. The CDR3 spans 15 residues.

The rearrangement joins TRBV6-6 to TRBJ2-5; 9 nucleotides align to TRBD1. Trimming at V came to 4 bases and at J to 2 bases, leaving 2 bases not matched to a gene. This CDR3 has 14 amino acids. Germline V lookup: CDR1 MNHNY, CDR2 SVGAGI (reference sequence). This CDR3 reads CASSWDRAQETQYF. The DNA of the CDR3 is TGTGCCAGCAGTTGGGACAGGGCGCAAGAGACCCAGTACTTC.

This chain joins TRBV6-5 and TRBJ1-1, with 9 bases fitting TRBD1. The CDR3 runs to 14 residues. CDR1 is MNHEY and CDR2 is SVGAGI in the germline V gene. J was trimmed by 5 bases and V by 7 bases; bases with no gene match: 8. The DNA of the CDR3 is TGTGCCAGCATTCGGACAGGGGAGGGTACTGAAGCTTTCTTT. Translating it yields CASIRTGEGTEAFF.

This clone has just one count. The chain is built from TRBV27 and TRBJ2-3; TRBD1 is a possible D gene (6 bases). The germline CDR1 and CDR2 sequences are MNHEY and SMNVEV (reference sequence). With 3 bases removed from V and 1 base from J, the gap between germline ends came to 11 bases. This CDR3 contains 15 residues. The CDR3: CASSFLSGGTDTQYF. The CDR3 DNA follows: TGTGCCAGCAGTTTTCTGTCAGGGGGCACAGATACGCAGTATTTT.

The chain has TRBV6-1 and TRBJ1-2; D gene ambiguous. Trimming removed 2 bases at V and 5 bases at J, with 12 bases between. Germline CDR1 is MNHNS and CDR2 is SASEGT. The CDR3 loop spans 14 amino acids. The CDR3 spells CASSERGSGYGYTF. CDR3 bases: TGTGCCAGCAGTGAAAGAGGGAGTGGTTATGGCTACACCTTC.

CDR3 protein: CASSASTGGDARFF. In nucleotides, the CDR3 is TGTGCCAGCAGCGCCTCAACAGGGGGCGATGCTCGGTTCTTC. The chain links TRBV9 to TRBJ2-1, with TRBD1 matching 9 bases. From germline, CDR1 is SGDLS and CDR2 YYNGEE. Trimming at V came to 3 bases and at J to 15 bases, leaving 13 bases not matched to a gene. The CDR3 contains 14 residues.

The rearrangement uses TRBV30 and TRBJ1-4, with D uncertain. The V gene lost 1 base and the J gene lost 0 bases, with 9 bases spanning the gap. This CDR3 region has 15 residues. Germline V gene lookup returns CDR1 GTSNPN and CDR2 SVGIG (reference sequence). The CDR3 sequence: CAWSGSGATNEKLFF. CDR3 in DNA: TGTGCCTGGAGTGGGAGTGGTGCAACTAATGAAAAACTGTTTTTT.

This clone turned up a few times. V gene TRBV7-6 combines with J gene TRBJ2-6; 14 nucleotides align to TRBD2. Germline V gives CDR1 SGHVS, CDR2 FNYEAQ. The CDR3 has 20 amino acids. V trimming: 5 bases; J trimming: 0 bases; junction bases outside the gene matches: 9. The CDR3 is CASSLRLAGGMGSGANVLTF. CDR3 bases: TGTGCCAGCAGCCTCCGACTAGCGGGGGGGATGGGCTCTGGGGCCAACGTCCTGACTTTC.

This clone showed up just once. One end of the junction does not line up with germline, which may come from a read error. V and J are TRBV5-1 and TRBJ2-6, with 14 bases identical to TRBD2. The CDR3 is 19 amino acids. Germline V gives CDR1 SGHRS, CDR2 YFSETQ. The CDR3 DNA is TGCGCCAGCAGCTTGGGGGGACTAGCGGGAGTCTCTGGGGCCAACGGCCTGACTTTC. Its translation: CASSLGGLAGVSGANGLTF.

This chain connects TRBV7-8 to TRBJ2-7; no reliable D call. V shed 3 bases and J shed 3 bases, with 24 bases lying between them. The CDR3 loop spans 18 amino acids. CDR1 is SGHVS and CDR2 is FQNEAQ in the germline V gene. As DNA, the CDR3 is TGTGCCAGCAGCTTGAATGCTGCGCCCGTGGGCTCCCACTACGAGCAGTACTTC. Residues: CASSLNAAPVGSHYEQYF.

CDR3: CASTPAVTGELFF. The CDR3, as DNA: TGTGCCAGTACCCCCGCGGTCACCGGGGAGCTGTTTTTT. The chain links TRBV19 to TRBJ2-2; no definite D call. The length of the CDR3 is 13 residues. The germline V and J ends were trimmed by 7 bases and 4 bases, with 10 bases remaining between them. Germline V gives CDR1 LNHDA, CDR2 SQIVND (reference sequence).

The chain uses TRBV5-1 and TRBJ1-1; D remains unclear. This CDR3 has 14 amino acids. Trimming cost V 1 base and J 3 bases, with 10 bases left between them. The V gene's germline CDR1 is SGHRS and CDR2 YFSETQ. CDR3 nucleotides: TGCGCCAGCAGCTTGAGGGCCGGGGACACTGAAGCTTTCTTT. It translates to CASSLRAGDTEAFF.

The chain couples TRBV4-1 to TRBJ1-4; no reliable D call. The CDR3 consists of 15 residues. The V and J ends lost 1 base and 3 bases respectively, with 9 bases between them. Germline V gives CDR1 MGHRA, CDR2 YSYEKL. The CDR3 loop reads CASSQAGSSNEKLFF. In nucleotides, the CDR3 is TGCGCCAGCAGCCAAGCGGGTAGTTCTAATGAAAAACTGTTTTTT.

J is TRBJ2-1 and V is TRBV28; unclear D gene. The V and J ends lost 4 bases and 0 bases respectively, with 7 bases between them. Germline V gene lookup returns CDR1 MDHEN and CDR2 SYDVKM. The CDR3 extends over 14 amino acids. CDR3: CASSSASSYNEQFF. In DNA form, the CDR3 reads TGTGCCAGCAGTTCAGCGAGCTCCTACAATGAGCAGTTCTTC.

The genes are TRBV5-1 and TRBJ2-1, with 9 bases lining up with TRBD1. This CDR3 has 15 amino acids. Unmatched junction bases numbered 6, after V lost 4 bases and J lost 4 bases. The germline V gene has CDR1 SGHRS and CDR2 YFSETQ. This chain's CDR3 is CASSRRDRDYNEQFF. The DNA of the CDR3 is TGCGCCAGCAGCCGCCGGGACAGGGATTACAATGAGCAGTTCTTC.

This clone was seen just once. This chain joins TRBV5-1 and TRBJ2-7; 10 bases are a match to TRBD2. CDR3 size: 16 residues. Per germline, CDR1 SGHRS and CDR2 YFSETQ. J lost 4 bases, V lost 2 bases, and 9 bases had no gene match. Here the CDR3 reads CASSFAPGTSAYEQYF. DNA of the CDR3: TGCGCCAGCAGCTTCGCCCCCGGGACTAGCGCGTACGAGCAGTACTTC.

This clone was recorded a few times. The genes are TRBV6-6 and TRBJ1-1, with 10 bases aligning to TRBD1. This CDR3 has 15 residues. The junction had 6 bases not matched to a gene; V was cut back by 2 bases and J by 6 bases. Germline V lookup: CDR1 MNHNY, CDR2 SVGAGI (reference sequence). CDR3 protein: CASSYPTGTGAEAFF. CDR3 bases: TGTGCCAGCAGTTACCCAACGGGGACAGGGGCTGAAGCTTTCTTT.

The rearrangement uses TRBV7-6 and TRBJ1-5; 8 bases are a match to TRBD1. Germline V gene data show CDR1 as SGHVS and CDR2 as FNYEAQ. CDR3 length: 13 residues. Losses at the gene ends were 4 bases for V and 7 bases for J; bases not matched to a gene: 3. CDR3 residues: CASSSDRGQPQHF. CDR3 nucleotide sequence: TGTGCCAGCAGCTCCGACAGGGGACAGCCCCAGCATTTT.

This clone has more than one count but fewer than ten. A junction end diverges from the germline sequence, so it may reflect a read error. The V and J genes are TRBV7-2 and TRBJ2-4; the match to TRBD1 covers 8 bases. Germline V gives CDR1 SGHTA, CDR2 FQGNSA. This CDR3 is 16 amino acids long. The CDR3 here is CASSRRQGLTKNSQYF. Here the CDR3 DNA reads TGTGCCAGCAGCCGACGACAGGGGTTGACCAAAAACAGTCAGTACTTC.

A remark on this clone: Sequence at one end of the junction differs from germline and may be a read error. This chain links TRBV6-1 with TRBJ2-2; D not certain. Germline assignment: CDR1 MNHNS and CDR2 SASEGT. CDR3 length equals 14 residues. The DNA of the CDR3 is TGTGCCAGCAGTGAAGCCCCAAACATCGGGGAGCTGTTTTTT. Translated: CASSEAPNIGELFF.

This clone has just a few counts. The V gene is TRBV12-5, the J gene TRBJ1-2; weak D call: TRBD1 (5 bases). This CDR3 has 13 residues. Deletions cut 7 bases from V and 7 bases from J, with 16 bases between. Germline V lookup: CDR1 LGHNT, CDR2 FRNRAP. The chain's CDR3 is CASVPSGGGGYTF. CDR3 bases: TGTGCTAGTGTCCCCTCCGGGGGTGGTGGCTACACCTTC.

V is TRBV13 and J is TRBJ2-1, with D possibly TRBD1 on 5 matching bases. The germline CDR1 and CDR2 sequences are PRHDT and FYEKMQ (reference sequence). V was cut by 5 bases and J by 10 bases, with 12 bases left in between. This CDR3 has 12 residues. The CDR3 protein is CASSPSQEEQFF. The DNA for the CDR3 is TGTGCCAGCAGCCCCTCACAGGAAGAGCAGTTCTTC.

The chain joins TRBV7-2 to TRBJ2-3; 7 bases map to TRBD2. CDR3 size: 14 residues. V lost 1 base and J lost 6; bases outside the gene matches: 4. Germline lookup yields CDR1 SGHTA and CDR2 FQGNSA. The CDR3 region has the DNA TGTGCCAGCAGCTTAGTCATCGGGGGGGATACGCAGTATTTT. Its protein is CASSLVIGGDTQYF.

The chain couples TRBV5-1 to TRBJ2-7, with D tentatively TRBD2 (5 bases). This CDR3 contains 16 residues. V was cut by 1 base and J by 3 bases, with 17 bases left in between. Germline CDR1 reads SGHRS; CDR2 reads YFSETQ. The CDR3: CASSLSSGSILYEQYF. The CDR3 bases are TGCGCCAGCAGCTTGTCCTCGGGAAGTATCCTCTACGAGCAGTACTTC.